Sequencing of this T cell receptor (beta chain) was carried out in a study of early T cells in non-severe SARS-CoV-2 infection. Germline V lookup: CDR1 SGHTA, CDR2 FQGTGA. This CDR3 is built from 16 residues. V was clipped by 4 bases and J by 2 bases; unmatched bases: 5. TCRdb passed the 5' RACE reads through MiXCR, listing each CDR3 protein once. The repertoire has about 52,000 distinct CDR3 sequences, about 9.9% of them found once; the top ten carry roughly 10%. This clonotype showed up many times. The rearrangement joins TRBV7-3 to TRBJ2-1; 10 positions agree with TRBD2. The sequencing sample was made of whole blood. This TCR derives from an adult who was a healthcare worker with PCR-confirmed SARS-CoV-2 infection or an uninfected control (not recorded which). In nucleotides, the CDR3 is TGTGCCAGCAGCTCTAGCGGGAGTCTGGCCTACAATGAGCAGTTCTTC. It specifies CASSSSGSLAYNEQFF.